The 3 T cell receptor beta chains listed next were all sequenced from one sample in a study of control samples from healthy donors and cancer patients. Some clones are missing from TCRdb's copy, which holds only in-frame ones; the method was immunoSEQ multiplex PCR. The sample contains approximately 44,000 clones, around 75% of which appear only once. The sample was formalin-fixed, paraffin-embedded tissue. These receptor sequences come from a male donor with melanoma.

The chain combines TRBV11-3 with TRBJ2-3; a weak D match, TRBD2 (6 bases). V shed 0 bases and J shed 5 bases, with 12 bases lying between them. This CDR3 has 15 residues. Germline CDR1 is SGHNT and CDR2 is YENEEA. For the CDR3, the DNA is TGTGCCAGCAGCTTAGATCCCGGGAGTGTAGATACGCAGTATTTT. It codes for CASSLDPGSVDTQYF.

The chain links TRBV2 to TRBJ2-7, with TRBD2 identical over 13 bases. V was clipped by 6 bases and J by 3 bases; unmatched bases: 8. The CDR3 loop spans 16 amino acids. CDR1 is SNHLY and CDR2 is FYNNEI in the germline V gene. The CDR3 DNA reads as TGTGCCAGCAGGCGCGGGACTAGCGGGACCTACTACGAGCAGTACTTC. Translated: CASRRGTSGTYYEQYF. Looking up the rest from reference TRBV2 and TRBJ2-7 gives the full variable domain: EPEVTQTPSHQVTQMGQEVILRCVPISNHLYFYWYRQILGQKVEFLVSFYNNEISEKSEIFDDQFSVERPDGSNFTLKIRSTKLEDSAMYFCASRRGTSGTYYEQYFGPGTRLTVT.

The V gene is TRBV5-1, the J gene TRBJ1-6; D not resolved. CDR1 SGHRS and CDR2 YFSETQ come from the germline V gene. The CDR3 consists of 16 residues. The V end was cut by 0 bases, the J end by 5 bases, with 12 bases between. The CDR3 spells CASSLDPGPDNSPLHF. The CDR3 nucleotides are TGCGCCAGCAGCTTGGACCCGGGTCCTGATAATTCACCCCTCCACTTT.